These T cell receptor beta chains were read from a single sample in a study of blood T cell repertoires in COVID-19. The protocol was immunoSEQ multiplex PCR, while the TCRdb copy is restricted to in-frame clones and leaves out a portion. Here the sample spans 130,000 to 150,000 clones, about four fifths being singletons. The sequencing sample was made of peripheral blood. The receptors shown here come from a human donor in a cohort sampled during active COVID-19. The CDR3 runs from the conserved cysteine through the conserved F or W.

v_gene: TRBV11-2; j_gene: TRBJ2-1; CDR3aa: CASSLEGQPYNEQFF
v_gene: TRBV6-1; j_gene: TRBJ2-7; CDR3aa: CASSESSVGSYEQYF
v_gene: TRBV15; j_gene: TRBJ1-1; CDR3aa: CATTEGWDTEAFF
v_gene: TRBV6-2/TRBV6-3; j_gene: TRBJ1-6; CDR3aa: CASSYQEGTYSPLHF
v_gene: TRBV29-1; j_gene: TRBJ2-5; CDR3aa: CSVTTGGGETQYF
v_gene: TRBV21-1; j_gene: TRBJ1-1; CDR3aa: CASSKGGQGEAFF
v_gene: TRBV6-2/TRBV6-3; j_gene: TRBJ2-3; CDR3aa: CASSYSRSGQGAGRTDTQYF
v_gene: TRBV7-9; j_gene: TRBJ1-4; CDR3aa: CASSLSGRSEKLFF
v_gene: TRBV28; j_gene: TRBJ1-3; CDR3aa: CASSSGLLSSGNTIYF
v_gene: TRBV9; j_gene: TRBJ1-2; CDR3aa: CASSVGDSNYGYTF
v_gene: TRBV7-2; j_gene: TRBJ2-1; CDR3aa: CASSHRQGAHEQFF
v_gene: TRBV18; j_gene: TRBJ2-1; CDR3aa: CASSEGQYNEQFF
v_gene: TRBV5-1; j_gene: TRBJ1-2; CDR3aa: CASSLTGGINYGYTF
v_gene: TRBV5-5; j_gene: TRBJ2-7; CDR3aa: CASSLVVGFYEQYF
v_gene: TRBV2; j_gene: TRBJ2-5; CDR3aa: CASIETGFRQETQYF
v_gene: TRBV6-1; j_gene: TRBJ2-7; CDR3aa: CASSEVRGHQQYF